This TCR beta chain derives from a study of CD8+ T cells in alopecia areata. Whole-study findings and limits: Scalp clonality decreased significantly with tofacitinib, and so did expanded CD8+ clones among the top 100. For lesional scalp, especially alopecia totalis/universalis, clonality was higher than in normal scalp.

Indicated treatment: oral pan-JAK inhibitor, 5-10 mg twice daily. The CDR3 covers 16 residues. Germline CDR1 and CDR2: SSHAT and FNYEAQ (reference sequence). V lost 2 bases, J lost 1 base, and 12 bases lay in between. Extraction and reverse transcription of RNA yielded cDNA as the sequencing template. The repertoire was sequenced with immunoSEQ multiplex PCR; TCRdb's copy has only in-frame clones and lacks some. The repertoire has approximately 190,000 clones, roughly 60% of them found once; the top ten carry 5.5%. A word on this clone: Its antigen is not known.

This specimen was CD4+ T cells sorted from blood, taken at week 24, from a patient treated with tofacitinib. The receptor's source is a human donor with alopecia areata. V usage is TRBV7-7 and J usage is TRBJ2-1; TRBD1 is a possible D gene (5 bases). CDR3 in amino acids: CASSLRADSSYNEQFF. DNA for the CDR3: TGTGCCAGCAGCTTAAGGGCTGACAGTTCCTACAATGAGCAGTTCTTC.